A single sample is the source of the 21 T cell receptor beta chains below, sequenced in a study of neurological immune-mediated disorders. TCRdb recomputed calls from the 5' RACE reads with MiXCR, one row per CDR3 protein. The table includes 55,000 to 75,000 distinct CDR3 sequences, roughly 15% detected once. Time point indicated: longitudinal time-point 1 (baseline). The sample comprised PBMCs. The receptor source for this set is a female donor with HTLV-1-associated myelopathy (HAM/TSP).

This clonotype showed up many times. The chain carries TRBV12-3 or TRBV12-4 and TRBJ1-1; D may be TRBD1 (5 bases). V shed 6 bases and J shed 0 bases, with 14 bases lying between them. This CDR3 contains 15 residues. This chain's CDR3 is CASRLGAGLNTEAFF. In nucleotides, the CDR3 is TGTGCCAGCAGGCTAGGGGCGGGTCTGAACACTGAAGCTTTCTTT.

This clonotype was found a few times. This rearrangement joins TRBV7-2 to TRBJ2-7; 9 nucleotides agree with TRBD2. V shed 3 bases and J 6 bases; nucleotides not matched to a gene: 6. This CDR3 is 14 amino acids long. The germline V gene encodes CDR1 SGHTA and CDR2 FQGNSA. CDR3 bases: TGTGCCAGCAGCTTTAAGAGCGGGGGGCGCGAGCAGTACTTC. Encoded protein: CASSFKSGGREQYF.

This clonotype appeared many times. The chain employs TRBV10-3 and TRBJ2-7; tentatively, D is TRBD2 (7 bases). Trimming removed 3 bases at V and 3 bases at J, with 15 bases between. The CDR3 spans 15 residues. Germline V gene lookup returns CDR1 ENHRY and CDR2 SYGVKD. The CDR3 spells CAISEGGGESYEQYF. The CDR3 nucleotides read TGTGCCATCAGTGAAGGGGGGGGCGAGAGCTACGAGCAGTACTTC.

This clonotype was recorded many times. The chain carries TRBV28 and TRBJ1-5; 7 positions agree with TRBD1. Germline-derived CDR1 and CDR2 are MDHEN and SYDVKM. The CDR3 spans 14 residues. The ends lost 4 bases at V and 0 bases at J; junction bases unmatched: 0. CDR3 bases: TGTGCCAGCAGTTCAGGGGGTAGCAATCAGCCCCAGCATTTT. Its translation is CASSSGGSNQPQHF. Together with reference TRBV28 and TRBJ1-5, the CDR3 gives the full variable domain: DVKVTQSSRYLVKRTGEKVFLECVQDMDHENMFWYRQDPGLGLRLIYFSYDVKMKEKGDIPEGYSVSREKKERFSLILESASTNQTSMYLCASSSGGSNQPQHFGDGTRLSIL.

In this sample, this clonotype turned up many times. The chain links TRBV5-1 to TRBJ2-7; the match to TRBD2 covers 10 bases. The CDR3 totals 14 residues. The V and J ends lost 1 base and 3 bases, in that order; junction bases with no gene match: 1. Germline CDR1 and CDR2: SGHRS and YFSETQ. The CDR3 region is CASSLTSGIYEQYF. In nucleotides, the CDR3 is TGCGCCAGCAGCTTGACTAGCGGGATCTACGAGCAGTACTTC.

The chain combines TRBV10-3 with TRBJ1-1; 7 bases are a match to TRBD1. The CDR3 contains 13 residues. The junction had 5 bases not matched to a gene; V was cut back by 10 bases and J by 0 bases. The V gene's germline CDR1 is ENHRY and CDR2 SYGVKD. The CDR3 loop is CATKTGVNTEAFF. CDR3 sequence (DNA): TGTGCCACAAAAACAGGGGTGAACACTGAAGCTTTCTTT.

Ten or more counts support this clonotype. V gene TRBV5-6 combines with J gene TRBJ2-7; 8 nucleotides match TRBD1. The CDR3 contains 12 residues. Germline V gene sequence: CDR1 SGHDT, CDR2 YYEEEE. The V segment lost 7 bases and the J segment 2 bases; nucleotides outside the gene matches: 2. CDR3 amino acids: CASGQGTYEQYF. The CDR3 DNA reads TGTGCCAGCGGACAGGGCACCTACGAGCAGTACTTC.

This clonotype was observed many times. This chain links TRBV9 with TRBJ1-3; no firm D call. The CDR3 runs 15 residues. Deletions cut 3 bases from V and 4 bases from J, with 14 bases between. CDR1 is SGDLS and CDR2 is YYNGEE in the germline V gene. CDR3 bases: TGTGCCAGCAGCGGAATGCCGGTACAGGGAAACACCATATATTTT. The encoded protein is CASSGMPVQGNTIYF. The full variable domain, in which reference TRBV9 and TRBJ1-3 provide the parts outside the CDR3, is DSGVTQTPKHLITATGQRVTLRCSPRSGDLSVYWYQQSLDQGLQFLIQYYNGEERAKGNILERFSAQQFPDLHSELNLSSLELGDSALYFCASSGMPVQGNTIYFGEGSWLTVV.

This clonotype was counted many times. The V gene is TRBV3-1, the J gene TRBJ2-1; 11 bases align to TRBD2. This CDR3 has 17 amino acids. The germline CDR1 and CDR2 sequences are LGHDT and YNNKEL (reference sequence). With 2 bases clipped from V and 6 bases from J, the junction kept 9 bases outside the gene matches. In DNA form, the CDR3 reads TGTGCCAGCAGCCAAATCCTTAGCGGGGGGGCCGTCAATGAGCAGTTCTTC. Translation gives CASSQILSGGAVNEQFF.

The gene calls are TRBV6-6 and TRBJ2-7, with 9 nucleotides matching TRBD1. Germline trimming cut 6 bases from V and 5 bases from J; bases unmatched to any gene: 8. Germline V gene data show CDR1 as MNHNY and CDR2 as SVGAGI (reference sequence). There are 14 residues in the CDR3. CDR3 sequence (DNA): TGTGCCAGCAGGGACAGGACAGGGGTCCACGAGCAGTACTTC. Translation gives CASRDRTGVHEQYF.

On this clonotype: Its ends do not fully match the called genes, so a read error is possible. The chain has TRBV20-1 and TRBJ1-1, with D possibly being TRBD1 (5 bases). This CDR3 is 13 amino acids long. Germline loops: CDR1 DFQATT, CDR2 SNEGSKA (reference sequence). CDR3 loop: CSARGRGDAEAYF. CDR3 coding DNA: TGCAGTGCTAGAGGGCGGGGGGACGCTGAAGCTTACTTT.

The sample holds many counts of this clonotype. The chain recombines TRBV29-1 with TRBJ1-4; no reliable D call. Trimming left V 5 bases short and J 8 bases short, with 9 bases between. Germline V gives CDR1 SQVTM, CDR2 ANQGSEA. There are 11 residues in the CDR3. CDR3 amino acids: CSVSLQEKLFF. CDR3 nucleotides: TGCAGCGTTTCCCTCCAGGAAAAACTGTTTTTT.

The chain links TRBV5-1 to TRBJ2-1; D possibly corresponds to TRBD2 (5 bases). Germline V gene sequence: CDR1 SGHRS, CDR2 YFSETQ. The CDR3 is 11 amino acids. In DNA, the CDR3 is TGCGTAAGCAGAGGGTACAATGAGCAGTTCTTC. It encodes CVSRGYNEQFF.

This clonotype was seen at least ten times. The chain is built from TRBV5-1 and TRBJ2-1; the match to TRBD1 covers 10 bases. The CDR3 runs to 16 residues. Germline lookup yields CDR1 SGHRS and CDR2 YFSETQ. With 0 bases clipped from V and 5 bases from J, the junction kept 5 bases outside the gene matches. The CDR3 is CASSLATGGPDNEQFF. The CDR3 DNA reads TGCGCCAGCAGCTTGGCGACAGGGGGCCCCGACAATGAGCAGTTCTTC. The variable domain in full, with the rest retrieved from reference TRBV5-1 and TRBJ2-1, is KAGVTQTPRYLIKTRGQQVTLSCSPISGHRSVSWYQQTPGQGLQFLFEYFSETQRNKGNFPGRFSGRQFSNSRSEMNVSTLELGDSALYLCASSLATGGPDNEQFFGPGTRLTVL.

In its sample, this clonotype was seen many times. This sequence joins TRBV20-1 and TRBJ2-4, with TRBD1 as a possible D gene (8 bases). This CDR3 spans 14 amino acids. Germline CDR1 is DFQATT and CDR2 is SNEGSKA (reference sequence). V lost 4 bases to trimming and J lost 6 bases, with 16 bases between them. The CDR3 here is CSANRGEGGNIQYF. In nucleotides, the CDR3 is TGCAGTGCTAACAGGGGGGAGGGGGGAAACATTCAGTACTTC.

About this clonotype itself: A much larger clone differs by one base, so this may be a read error. The chain joins TRBV28 to TRBJ2-4; D unclear. This CDR3 comprises 11 residues. Trimming removed 3 bases at V and 9 bases at J, with 6 bases between. Per the germline V gene, CDR1 is MDHEN and CDR2 is SYDVKM. This CDR3 reads CASSFFCIQYF. In nucleotides, the CDR3 is TGTGCCAGCAGTTTCTTCTGCATTCAGTACTTC.

This clonotype has at least ten counts. V gene TRBV5-1 combines with J gene TRBJ2-1, with 10 bases identical to TRBD2. V lost 4 bases to trimming and J lost 4 bases; unmatched junction nucleotides: 17. From germline, CDR1 is SGHRS and CDR2 YFSETQ. CDR3 length: 19 amino acids. The CDR3 DNA is TGCGCCAGCAGCGCGGGAAGCGGGGGGGCCTTTCCGTTTTACAATGAGCAGTTCTTC. It codes for CASSAGSGGAFPFYNEQFF.

This clonotype was found many times. This sequence joins TRBV9 and TRBJ1-5; D is uncertain. Germline CDR1 and CDR2: SGDLS and YYNGEE. Trimming cost V 0 bases and J 5 bases, with 6 bases left between them. The CDR3 sequence is 13 residues long. The CDR3 coding sequence is TGTGCCAGCAGCGTAGAGCCCCATCAGCCCCAGCATTTT. It translates to CASSVEPHQPQHF. Combining the CDR3 with reference TRBV9 and TRBJ1-5 gives the whole variable domain DSGVTQTPKHLITATGQRVTLRCSPRSGDLSVYWYQQSLDQGLQFLIQYYNGEERAKGNILERFSAQQFPDLHSELNLSSLELGDSALYFCASSVEPHQPQHFGDGTRLSIL.

This clonotype was picked up many times. The chain has TRBV28 and TRBJ1-6; possibly TRBD1 for D (6 bases). Germline V CDR1 and CDR2: MDHEN, SYDVKM. The CDR3 has 16 amino acids. With 6 bases removed from V and 0 bases from J, the gap between germline ends came to 12 bases. The CDR3 sequence is CASRQTGSSYNSPLHF. DNA for the CDR3: TGTGCCAGCAGACAAACAGGGAGCTCCTATAATTCACCCCTCCACTTT.

This clonotype was detected many times. The chain is built from TRBV5-1 and TRBJ2-7; tentatively, D is TRBD1 or TRBD2 (5 bases each). The germline V gene encodes CDR1 SGHRS and CDR2 YFSETQ. The V end was cut by 0 bases, the J end by 7 bases, with 23 bases between. The CDR3 covers 17 residues. The CDR3, as DNA: TGCGCCAGCAGCTTGGGGCAGGGAGCGGTCTTCGGAGAAGAGCAGTACTTC. Its translation is CASSLGQGAVFGEEQYF.

In its sample, this clonotype was seen many times. The chain joins TRBV5-1 to TRBJ1-1; D might be TRBD1 (6 bases). Between the trimmed V and J ends, which lost 3 bases and 4 bases, there was a span of 16 bases. This CDR3 comprises 15 residues. Germline V gene data show CDR1 as SGHRS and CDR2 as YFSETQ. This CDR3 reads CASSSTMRGGTEAFF. The CDR3 bases are TGCGCCAGCAGCTCGACGATGAGGGGGGGCACTGAAGCTTTCTTT. Combining the CDR3 with reference TRBV5-1 and TRBJ1-1 gives the whole variable domain KAGVTQTPRYLIKTRGQQVTLSCSPISGHRSVSWYQQTPGQGLQFLFEYFSETQRNKGNFPGRFSGRQFSNSRSEMNVSTLELGDSALYLCASSSTMRGGTEAFFGQGTRLTVV.